In its sample, the clone carrying this T cell receptor beta chain was seen a few times. Its cognate antigen is unknown. V shed 6 bases and J 8 bases; nucleotides not matched to a gene: 12. Germline V lookup: CDR1 SGHVS, CDR2 FQNEAQ. The CDR3 runs to 15 residues. This sample is part of a study of cytomegalovirus exposure and HLA in healthy donors. Vbeta (60) and Jbeta (13) primers were used in the PCR. Here immunoSEQ multiplex PCR was the method, and the copy in TCRdb shows in-frame clones only, minus some. The sample has roughly 86,000 clones, just over 70% seen once. General study findings and limits: It was confirmed in vitro that three of the CMV-associated chains were specific for CMV antigens. V- and J-gene trimming in TCR beta was tied to a missense DCLRE1C variant by an analysis performed later.

This chain uses TRBV7-8 with TRBJ2-1, with 8 bases that match TRBD2. The sequence was collected from a man between 60 and 70 years old in good health and CMV-seronegative. Sequenced: PBMCs. CDR3 loop: CASRLSGRLLDEQFF. The CDR3 DNA sequence: TGTGCCAGCAGATTAAGCGGGAGACTTTTAGATGAGCAGTTCTTC. Supplemented by reference TRBV7-8 and TRBJ2-1, the full variable domain reads GAGVSQSPRYKVAKRGQDVALRCDPISGHVSLFWYQQALGQGPEFLTYFQNEAQLDKSGLPSDRFFAERPEGSVSTLKIQRTQQEDSAVYLCASRLSGRLLDEQFFGPGTRLTVL.